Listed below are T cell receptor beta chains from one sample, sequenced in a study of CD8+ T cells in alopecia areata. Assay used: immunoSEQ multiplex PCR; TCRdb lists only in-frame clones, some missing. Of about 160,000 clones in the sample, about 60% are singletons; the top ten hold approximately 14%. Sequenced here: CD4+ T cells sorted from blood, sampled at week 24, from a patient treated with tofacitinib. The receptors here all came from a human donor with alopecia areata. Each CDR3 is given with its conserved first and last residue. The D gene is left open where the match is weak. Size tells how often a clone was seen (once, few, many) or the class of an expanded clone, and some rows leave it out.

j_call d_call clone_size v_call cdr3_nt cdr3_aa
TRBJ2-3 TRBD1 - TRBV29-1 TGCAGCGTTGCGAGGACAGGGGGCGAAGTTACGCAGTATTTT CSVARTGGEVTQYF
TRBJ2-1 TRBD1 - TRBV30 TGTGCCTGGGGACAGGGCTCCTACAATGAGCAGTTCTTC CAWGQGSYNEQFF
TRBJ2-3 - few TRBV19 TGTGCCAGTAGTATTAAACGGTTCACAGATACGCAGTATTTT CASSIKRFTDTQYF
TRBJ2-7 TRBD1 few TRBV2 TGTGCCAGCTTAGGGACAGCCACGTCCTCCTACGAGCAGTACTTC CASLGTATSSYEQYF
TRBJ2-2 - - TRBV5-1 TGCGCCAGCAGCTCCCACGGCGGGGCCTTCGGGGAGCTGTTTTTT CASSSHGGAFGELFF
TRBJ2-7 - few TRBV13 TGTGCCAGCTGGAGTGAGCAGTACTTC CASWSEQYF
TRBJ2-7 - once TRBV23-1 TGCGCCAGCAGTCAATCGGGGAACTCCTACGAGCAGTACTTC CASSQSGNSYEQYF
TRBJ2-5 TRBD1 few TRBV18 TGTGCCAGCTCACAGGGGGCGCAGGGAGAGCAGTACTTC CASSQGAQGEQYF
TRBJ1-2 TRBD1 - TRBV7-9 TGTGCCAGCAGCTTAGCGAGTCCGGGACAGCCCCGGGGCTACACCTTC CASSLASPGQPRGYTF
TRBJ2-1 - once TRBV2 TGTGCCAGCTGGCTTTTGGGTGAGCAGTTCTTC CASWLLGEQFF
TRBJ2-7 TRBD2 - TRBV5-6 TGTGCCAGCAGCTTCCAGCGGGGCCCATGGGAGCAGTACTTC CASSFQRGPWEQYF
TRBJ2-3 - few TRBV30 TGTGCCTGGAGTGTACAGCGTAATACGCAGTATTTT CAWSVQRNTQYF
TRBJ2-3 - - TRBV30 TGTGCCTGGAGACCCGGGAGCACAGATACGCAGTATTTT CAWRPGSTDTQYF
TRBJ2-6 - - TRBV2 TGTGCCAGCAGCAGGGACCGCCGATTCTCTGGGGCCAACGTCCTGACTTTC CASSRDRRFSGANVLTF
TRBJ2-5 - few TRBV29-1 TGCAGCTCCCCCCAGGGAAAGACCCAGTACTTC CSSPQGKTQYF
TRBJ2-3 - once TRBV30 TGTGCCGGGGGTGATGGAGGGCAGTATTTT CAGGDGGQYF
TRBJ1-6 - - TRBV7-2 TGTGCCAGCAGCCCTTGGACTCGGGAAACCCTCCACTTT CASSPWTRETLHF
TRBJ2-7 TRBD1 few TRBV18 TGTGCCAGCTCACCTCAGGACAGGGTGGGCGAGCAGTACTTC CASSPQDRVGEQYF
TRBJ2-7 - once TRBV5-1 TGCGCCAGCAGCTTCGGCGGAAACTACGAGCAGTACTTC CASSFGGNYEQYF
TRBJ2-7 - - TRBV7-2 TGTGCCAGCAGCATAGCCGGGGGGCCCTCCTACGAGCAGTACTTC CASSIAGGPSYEQYF